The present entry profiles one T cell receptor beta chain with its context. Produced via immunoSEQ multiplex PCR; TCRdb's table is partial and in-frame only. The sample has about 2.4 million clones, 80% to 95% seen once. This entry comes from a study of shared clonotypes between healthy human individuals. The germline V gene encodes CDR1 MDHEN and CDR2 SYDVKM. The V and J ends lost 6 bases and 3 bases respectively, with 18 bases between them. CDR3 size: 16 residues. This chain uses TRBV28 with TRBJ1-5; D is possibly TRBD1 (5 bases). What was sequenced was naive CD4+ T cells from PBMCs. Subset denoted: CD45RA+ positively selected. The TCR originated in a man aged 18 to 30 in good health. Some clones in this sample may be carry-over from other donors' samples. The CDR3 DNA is TGTGCCAGCAGCTTTACAAGGGGACTAACCAATCAGCCCCAGCATTTT. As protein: CASSFTRGLTNQPQHF.